The clone carrying this TCR beta chain was seen just once. The target antigen is unknown. This CDR3 comprises 14 residues. CDR1 is MNHEY and CDR2 is SVGAGI in the germline V gene. V lost 4 bases, J lost 2 bases, and 2 bases stayed unmatched. This record comes from a study of cytomegalovirus exposure and HLA in healthy donors. The PCR employed 60 Vbeta primers together with 13 Jbeta primers. Profiled with immunoSEQ multiplex PCR; TCRdb holds only in-frame clones, not every one. In the table there are roughly 70,000 clones, over 75% of which are singletons. Study results and caveats: Information on immune exposure was restricted to one variable (CMV serostatus). After further analysis at a later stage, 15,000 to 20,000 TCR beta sequences were associated with HLA alleles at 0.05 false discovery rate.

This sequence joins TRBV6-5 and TRBJ1-2; 9 nucleotides line up with TRBD1. The receptor was isolated from a woman aged 30 to 39 in good health and CMV-seropositive. Sequenced: PBMCs. The CDR3 region has the DNA TGTGCCAGCAGTTTGGGGACAGGGAACTATGGCTACACCTTC. Its protein product is CASSLGTGNYGYTF.